These 15 T cell receptor beta chains were sequenced from one sample in a study of blood T cell repertoires in COVID-19. The data were produced by immunoSEQ multiplex PCR, yet TCRdb's version contains in-frame clones alone and is incomplete. The repertoire includes more than 250,000 clones, approximately 87% of them detected once, and roughly 5.3% sits in the top ten. The sample was PBMCs or T cells enriched from blood (not recorded which). The receptors shown here come from a woman in her twenties or thirties who had recovered from COVID-19.

The rearrangement uses TRBV7-2 and TRBJ2-7; 8 bases align to TRBD1. Germline V lookup: CDR1 SGHTA, CDR2 FQGNSA. The ends lost 5 bases at V and 1 base at J; junction bases unmatched: 10. This CDR3 contains 16 residues. The CDR3: CASSQGPGQASYEQYF. The CDR3 DNA sequence: TGTGCCAGCAGCCAGGGCCCGGGACAGGCGTCCTACGAGCAGTACTTC.

This clone was found once. The V call is TRBV6-2 or TRBV6-3, the J call TRBJ1-3; D is ambiguous. The CDR3 consists of 14 residues. Germline V gene lookup returns CDR1 MNHEY and CDR2 SVGEGT. Trimming cost V 4 bases and J 0 bases, with 7 bases left between them. Here the CDR3 DNA reads TGTGCCAGCAGTTTCTCAGCCTCTGGAAACACCATATATTTT. It translates to CASSFSASGNTIYF.

V gene TRBV29-1 combines with J gene TRBJ2-7, with D uncertain. CDR1 is SQVTM and CDR2 is ANQGSEA in the germline V gene. V gave up 2 bases and J gave up 4 bases, with 9 bases separating them. The CDR3 loop spans 12 amino acids. CDR3 in amino acids: CSVETQAYEQYF. CDR3 nucleotides: TGCAGCGTTGAAACCCAGGCTTACGAGCAGTACTTC.

The chain has TRBV15 and TRBJ1-2; D call uncertain. This CDR3 contains 15 residues. Germline assignment: CDR1 LNHNV and CDR2 YYDKDF (reference sequence). Trimming removed 0 bases from V and 4 bases from J, with 12 bases in between. CDR3 sequence reads: CATSRDPGSSYGYTF. The CDR3 bases are TGTGCCACCAGCAGAGATCCGGGATCTAGCTATGGCTACACCTTC.

The chain is built from TRBV9 and TRBJ2-7, with D tentatively TRBD1 (6 bases). There are 15 residues in the CDR3. The germline CDR1 and CDR2 sequences are SGDLS and YYNGEE. V lost 4 bases, J lost 0 bases, and 14 bases lay in between. CDR3 loop: CASSPRDTSSYEQYF. CDR3 in DNA: TGTGCCAGCAGCCCCCGGGACACGAGCTCCTACGAGCAGTACTTC.

Here the CDR3 DNA reads TGTGCCAGCAGCTTGACAGGTTTCTCCTATAATTCACCCCTCCACTTT. Amino acid sequence: CASSLTGFSYNSPLHF. The V and J genes are TRBV7-2 and TRBJ1-6; D may be TRBD1 (6 bases). CDR3 length equals 16 residues. CDR1 is SGHTA and CDR2 is FQGNSA in the germline V gene. Between the trimmed V and J ends, which lost 3 bases and 0 bases, there was a span of 9 bases.

The V and J genes are TRBV27 and TRBJ1-4; unclear D gene. V gave up 6 bases and J gave up 8 bases, with 19 bases separating them. This CDR3 region has 15 residues. The germline gives CDR1 MNHEY, CDR2 SMNVEV (reference sequence). In DNA, the CDR3 is TGTGCCAGCAGCGTCAATGGACGGAGAGGGGAAAAACTGTTTTTT. It is translated as CASSVNGRRGEKLFF.

This rearrangement joins TRBV10-2 to TRBJ1-2, with TRBD1 matching 8 bases. Trimming removed 2 bases from V and 4 bases from J; junction bases left unmatched: 9. The CDR3 is 16 amino acids. Per the germline V gene, CDR1 is WSHSY and CDR2 is SAAADI. CDR3 coding DNA: TGCGCCAGCAGTGAGGTTTCAGGGGGCCTAGGCTATGGCTACACCTTC. Translated, it gives CASSEVSGGLGYGYTF.

The chain links TRBV6-5 to TRBJ1-6, with a tentative D call TRBD1 (6 bases). V lost 6 bases to trimming and J lost 6 bases, with 12 bases between them. Germline CDR1 and CDR2: MNHEY and SVGAGI. The CDR3 sequence is 14 residues long. The CDR3 region has the DNA TGTGCCAGCAGAGCGAGACAGGCTAATTCACCCCTCCACTTT. This gives the protein CASRARQANSPLHF.

The chain links TRBV15 to TRBJ2-7; D uncertain. The CDR3 runs to 16 residues. V lost 5 bases, J lost 5 bases, and 22 bases lay in between. CDR1 and CDR2 from the germline V gene are LNHNV and YYDKDF (reference sequence). The CDR3 DNA follows: TGTGCCACCAGCCTTCGGATTCAAACCCTAGGAAACGAGCAGTACTTC. Translation gives CATSLRIQTLGNEQYF.

The chain joins TRBV19 to TRBJ1-2, with a possible D match to TRBD1 (6 bases). The V end was cut by 1 base, the J end by 5 bases, with 11 bases between. The CDR3 runs to 14 residues. CDR1 and CDR2 (germline): LNHDA, SQIVND (reference sequence). The CDR3 region has the DNA TGTGCCAGTAGTATAGGAACAGGGTCATATGGCTACACCTTC. Its translation: CASSIGTGSYGYTF.

The J gene is TRBJ1-2, the V gene TRBV27; possibly TRBD1 for D (6 bases). V was trimmed by 8 bases and J by 8 bases, leaving 12 bases between them. CDR1 and CDR2 (germline): MNHEY, SMNVEV (reference sequence). The CDR3 loop spans 11 amino acids. As DNA, the CDR3 is TGTGCCAGCGGGCAGGGGAAAGGCTACACCTTC. It specifies CASGQGKGYTF.

The chain has TRBV30 and TRBJ1-6; TRBD1 aligns across 9 bases. CDR1 and CDR2 (germline): GTSNPN, SVGIG (reference sequence). Trimming cost V 1 base and J 6 bases; bases outside gene matches: 4. The CDR3 contains 15 residues. CDR3 in DNA: TGTGCCTGGAGTGGGGACAGGGCCGCTAATTCACCCCTCCACTTT. Translation: CAWSGDRAANSPLHF.

V gene TRBV28 combines with J gene TRBJ1-4; 7 bases match TRBD1. The CDR3 spans 15 residues. Germline CDR1 reads MDHEN; CDR2 reads SYDVKM. The ends lost 8 bases at V and 3 bases at J; junction bases unmatched: 9. This CDR3 reads CASVLYRGSNEKLFF. CDR3 coding DNA: TGTGCCAGCGTCTTATACAGGGGTTCTAATGAAAAACTGTTTTTT.

In DNA, the CDR3 is TGTGCCAGCAGCCGCGGAGGGAGGCCAACCCCCCTTGATCACTACGAGCAGTACTTC. It codes for CASSRGGRPTPLDHYEQYF. The genes are TRBV4-2 and TRBJ2-7; possibly TRBD2 for D (6 bases). The V end lost 4 bases, the J end lost 3 bases, and 28 bases lay between the germline ends. Germline V gives CDR1 LGHNA, CDR2 YNFKEQ. This CDR3 has 19 amino acids.